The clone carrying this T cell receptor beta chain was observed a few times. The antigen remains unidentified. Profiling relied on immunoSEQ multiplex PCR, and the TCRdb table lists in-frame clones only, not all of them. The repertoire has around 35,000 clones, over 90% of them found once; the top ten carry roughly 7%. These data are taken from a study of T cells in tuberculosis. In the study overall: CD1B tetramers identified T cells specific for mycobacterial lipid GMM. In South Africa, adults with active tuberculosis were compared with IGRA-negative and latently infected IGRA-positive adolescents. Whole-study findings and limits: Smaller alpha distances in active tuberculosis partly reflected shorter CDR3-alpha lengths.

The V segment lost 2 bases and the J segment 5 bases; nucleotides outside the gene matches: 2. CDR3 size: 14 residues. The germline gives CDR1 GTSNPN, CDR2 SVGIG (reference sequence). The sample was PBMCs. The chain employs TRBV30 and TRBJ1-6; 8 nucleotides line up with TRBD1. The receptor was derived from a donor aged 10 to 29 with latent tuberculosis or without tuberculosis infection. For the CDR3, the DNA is TGTGCCTGGAGTAAGGGACAGGATAATTCACCCCTCCACTTT. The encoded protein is CAWSKGQDNSPLHF.